This T cell receptor (beta chain) is from a study of CD8 T cells in ankylosing spondylitis. CDR3 size: 13 residues. CDR1 and CDR2 from the germline V gene are SQVTM and ANQGSEA. V shed 7 bases, J shed 3 bases, and the junction held 6 bases outside the gene matches. TCRdb ran MiXCR on the 5' RACE reads and lists one entry per CDR3 protein. The table has about 17,000 distinct CDR3 sequences, over 7% seen once; the top ten hold less than 35%. This clonotype was picked up many times. Sequencing input: blood. The chain joins TRBV29-1 to TRBJ2-3; TRBD1 aligns across 8 bases. The sequence was obtained from a male donor with ankylosing spondylitis or in good health (not recorded which). CDR3 amino acids: CSGERTGTDTQYF. The CDR3 region has the DNA TGCAGCGGGGAACGGACAGGGACAGATACGCAGTATTTT.